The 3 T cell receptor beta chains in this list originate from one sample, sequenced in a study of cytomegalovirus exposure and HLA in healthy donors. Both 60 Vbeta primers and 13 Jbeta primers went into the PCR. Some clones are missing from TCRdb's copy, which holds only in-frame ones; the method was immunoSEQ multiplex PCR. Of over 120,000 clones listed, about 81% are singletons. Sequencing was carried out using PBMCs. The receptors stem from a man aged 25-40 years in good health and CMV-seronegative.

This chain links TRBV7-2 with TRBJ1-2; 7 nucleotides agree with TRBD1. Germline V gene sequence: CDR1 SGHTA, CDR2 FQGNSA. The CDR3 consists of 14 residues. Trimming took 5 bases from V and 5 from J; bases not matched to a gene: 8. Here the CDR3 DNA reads TGTGCCAGCAGCGCCTTCCAGGGGGAGTATGGCTACACCTTC. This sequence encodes CASSAFQGEYGYTF.

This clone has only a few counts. CDR3 residues: CAWVAGALFF. The CDR3 DNA reads TGTGCCTGGGTAGCAGGGGCGCTTTTCTTT. V usage is TRBV30 and J usage is TRBJ1-1; perhaps TRBD1 as D (6 bases). CDR1 is GTSNPN and CDR2 is SVGIG in the germline V gene (reference sequence). The CDR3 contains 10 residues. V gave up 5 bases and J gave up 13 bases, with 14 bases separating them.

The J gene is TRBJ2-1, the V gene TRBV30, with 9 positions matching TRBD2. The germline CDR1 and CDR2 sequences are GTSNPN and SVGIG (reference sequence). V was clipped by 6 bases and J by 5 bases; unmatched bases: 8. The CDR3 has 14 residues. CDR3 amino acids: CACLPSGTDNEQFF. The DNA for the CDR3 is TGTGCCTGTCTTCCTAGCGGGACGGACAATGAGCAGTTCTTC.